This T cell receptor (beta chain) stems from a study of T-cell memory formation after mild COVID-19. This clonotype turned up a few times. Its antigen is unidentified. Study-wide results and limits: Clones that contracted from day 15 to 85 were balanced CD4/CD8, while later expanders leaned CD4+. Second-wave clones reaching peak frequency on day 37 lacked confirmed SARS-CoV-2 specificity. Contracting CD4+ clones lay largely in CM and EM, with CD8+ ones residing in EMRA.

cDNA libraries for TCR alpha and TCR beta, carrying sample barcodes and UMIs, came from 5'RACE with constant-segment primers. TCRdb called the 5' RACE reads again in MiXCR, with one record for every CDR3 protein. The sample lists roughly 400,000 distinct CDR3 sequences; roughly 15% were seen once. Trimming removed 5 bases at V and 0 bases at J, with 5 bases between. This CDR3 has 13 amino acids. Germline V gene data show CDR1 as SGHVS and CDR2 as FQNEAQ. The source is a man in his late teens or twenties who had mild COVID-19 (a few samples of this study predate the infection). Cell type and time point are not known. Sequencing was carried out using PBMCs or a T cell subset sorted from them (not recorded which). V usage is TRBV7-8 and J usage is TRBJ2-1; D remains ambiguous. The CDR3 spells CASSLISYNEQFF. CDR3 bases: TGTGCCAGCAGCCTTATCTCCTACAATGAGCAGTTCTTC.